This T cell receptor (beta chain) was retrieved from a study of blood T cell repertoires in COVID-19. V lost 0 bases, J lost 4 bases, and 7 bases stayed unmatched. The germline gives CDR1 KGHSH, CDR2 LQKENI. The CDR3 consists of 16 residues. Sequencing used immunoSEQ multiplex PCR; TCRdb keeps in-frame clones, though not all of them. This sample has 100,000 to 150,000 clones, with around 87% found just once. This chain joins TRBV18 and TRBJ2-5, with 8 nucleotides matching TRBD2. Sequences were obtained from peripheral blood. The receptor's source is an older woman with acute or convalescent COVID-19. The CDR3 DNA is TGTGCCAGCTCACCACCGGGGGCCAGCGGGGGAGAGACCCAGTACTTC. Protein sequence: CASSPPGASGGETQYF.